A single sample is the source of the 32 T cell receptor beta chains below, sequenced in a study of blood T cell repertoires in COVID-19. Sequencing used immunoSEQ multiplex PCR; TCRdb keeps in-frame clones, though not all of them. The table lists more than 350,000 clones, approximately 92% of them singletons, with 1% in the top ten. The sequenced sample consisted of PBMCs or T cells enriched from blood (not recorded which). These receptor sequences come from a man between 18 and 29 years old who had recovered from COVID-19.

The chain joins TRBV7-9 to TRBJ1-2, with D perhaps TRBD1 (6 bases). The germline V gene has CDR1 SEHNR and CDR2 FQNEAQ (reference sequence). Trimming took off 4 bases at V and 8 bases at J, with 14 bases between the two ends. The CDR3 runs to 13 residues. The CDR3 loop reads CASSSQGIGGYTF. CDR3 in DNA: TGTGCCAGCAGCTCACAGGGAATTGGAGGCTACACCTTC. The full variable domain, completed using reference TRBV7-9 and TRBJ1-2, is DTGVSQNPRHKITKRGQNVTFRCDPISEHNRLYWYRQTLGQGPEFLTYFQNEAQLEKSRLLSDRFSAERPKGSFSTLEIQRTEQGDSAMYLCASSSQGIGGYTFGSGTRLTVV.

The CDR3 DNA follows: TGCGCCAGCAGCCAAGCCCAGGGAGGCTATGGCTACACCTTC. This sequence encodes CASSQAQGGYGYTF. The rearrangement joins TRBV4-1 to TRBJ1-2, with a tentative D call TRBD1 (5 bases). The length of the CDR3 is 14 residues. V was pared by 1 base and J by 4 bases, with 10 bases between. Germline assignment: CDR1 MGHRA and CDR2 YSYEKL.

The CDR3 protein is CASSQRLAGAQETQYF. The CDR3, as DNA: TGTGCCAGCAGCCAAAGGCTAGCGGGGGCGCAAGAGACCCAGTACTTC. This sequence joins TRBV3-1 (or the pseudogene TRBV3-2) and TRBJ2-5; 10 bases agree with TRBD2. This CDR3 has 16 residues. V was pared by 2 bases and J by 2 bases, with 5 bases of the junction left unmatched. The germline V gene has CDR1 LGHDT and CDR2 YNNKEL (reference sequence).

This chain links TRBV10-3 with TRBJ2-1, with 7 bases aligning to TRBD2. Germline assignment: CDR1 ENHRY and CDR2 SYGVKD. The CDR3 loop spans 13 amino acids. Unmatched junction bases numbered 2, after V lost 6 bases and J lost 3 bases. CDR3 sequence (DNA): TGTGCCATCAGCCGGGACTACTACAATGAGCAGTTCTTC. Encoded protein: CAISRDYYNEQFF.

The chain combines TRBV11-2 with TRBJ2-5; the match to TRBD2 covers 13 bases. The germline gives CDR1 SGHAT, CDR2 FQNNGV. CDR3 length: 17 amino acids. The V segment lost 1 base and the J segment 4 bases; nucleotides outside the gene matches: 6. The CDR3 region has the DNA TGTGCCAGCAGCTTAGGGTCAGGACTAGCGGGAGCAGAGACCCAGTACTTC. Protein: CASSLGSGLAGAETQYF.

The V and J genes are TRBV3-1 (or the pseudogene TRBV3-2) and TRBJ2-7, with unresolved D. Trimming removed 1 base at V and 2 bases at J, with 12 bases between. The CDR3 is made up of 15 amino acids. Germline CDR1 LGHDT, CDR2 YNNKEL (reference sequence). This CDR3 is CASSQGGRIPYEQYF. The CDR3 nucleotides are TGTGCCAGCAGCCAAGGAGGCAGAATTCCCTACGAGCAGTACTTC.

Worth noting for this clone: The sample carries other DNA sequences with the same CDR3. The chain links TRBV5-1 to TRBJ2-5; TRBD1 matches 7 bases. CDR1 is SGHRS, CDR2 YFSETQ, per germline. V gave up 6 bases and J gave up 1 base; unmatched junction bases: 6. CDR3 size: 14 residues. In nucleotides, the CDR3 is TGCGCCAGCACTAAGGGGGCTGGCCAAGAGACCCAGTACTTC. It yields the protein CASTKGAGQETQYF.

This clone was detected only once. J is TRBJ1-6 and V is TRBV19; 12 bases fit TRBD1. CDR3 length: 19 residues. CDR1 and CDR2 (germline): LNHDA, SQIVND (reference sequence). With 7 bases clipped from V and 5 bases from J, the junction kept 15 bases outside the gene matches. The chain's CDR3 is CASTTTGGTGGHHNSPLHF. DNA of the CDR3: TGTGCCAGTACCACCACCGGGGGGACAGGGGGCCACCATAATTCACCCCTCCACTTT.

This clone occurred a few times. The gene calls are TRBV27 and TRBJ1-1; D is undetermined. Trimming took 0 bases from V and 11 from J, leaving 13 bases between them. The CDR3 extends over 13 amino acids. The V gene's germline CDR1 is MNHEY and CDR2 SMNVEV (reference sequence). The CDR3 bases are TGTGCCAGCAGTTTATCTCCAGCCATCGGGGCTTTCTTT. Translated, it gives CASSLSPAIGAFF.

The V and J genes are TRBV5-1 and TRBJ1-2; TRBD1 agrees at 9 bases. This CDR3 spans 13 amino acids. Germline CDR1 reads SGHRS; CDR2 reads YFSETQ. V trimming: 3 bases; J trimming: 7 bases; junction bases outside the gene matches: 4. CDR3 sequence reads: CASSSQGARGYTF. In nucleotides, the CDR3 is TGCGCCAGCAGCTCACAGGGGGCGCGTGGCTACACCTTC. The whole variable domain, remainder taken from reference TRBV5-1 and TRBJ1-2, is KAGVTQTPRYLIKTRGQQVTLSCSPISGHRSVSWYQQTPGQGLQFLFEYFSETQRNKGNFPGRFSGRQFSNSRSEMNVSTLELGDSALYLCASSSQGARGYTFGSGTRLTVV.

This rearrangement joins TRBV21-1 to TRBJ1-5. TRBV21-1 is recorded as a pseudogene. The CDR3 spans 15 residues. CDR3 in DNA: TGTGCCAGCAGCAAAGCGCTTAGAGAGAATCAGCCCCAGCATTTT. It is translated as CASSKALRENQPQHF.

V and J are TRBV10-3 and TRBJ2-2, with 7 nucleotides matching TRBD1. Germline-derived CDR1 and CDR2 are ENHRY and SYGVKD. J lost 2 bases, V lost 4 bases, and 1 base had no gene match. The CDR3 extends over 14 amino acids. The CDR3 bases are TGTGCCATCAGTGGACAGGGTAACACCGGGGAGCTGTTTTTT. Encoded protein: CAISGQGNTGELFF.

The V and J genes are TRBV10-3 and TRBJ1-4; TRBD1 agrees at 7 bases. The junction had 3 bases not matched to a gene; V was cut back by 3 bases and J by 5 bases. Germline CDR1 ENHRY, CDR2 SYGVKD. This CDR3 contains 14 residues. The DNA of the CDR3 is TGTGCCATCAGTGACGGGACAGCAAATGAAAAACTGTTTTTT. Amino acid sequence: CAISDGTANEKLFF.

The J gene is TRBJ2-7, the V gene TRBV9, with 12 nucleotides matching TRBD2. CDR3 length: 14 amino acids. Trimming removed 4 bases from V and 4 bases from J; junction bases left unmatched: 3. Germline lookup yields CDR1 SGDLS and CDR2 YYNGEE. The CDR3 sequence: CASSPSGGVYEQYF. The CDR3 region has the DNA TGTGCCAGCAGCCCTAGCGGGGGGGTGTACGAGCAGTACTTC.

The chain carries TRBV28 and TRBJ1-3; tentatively, D is TRBD1 (6 bases). The ends were cut back, 6 bases at V and 7 bases at J, with 19 bases in the middle. This CDR3 spans 15 amino acids. Per the germline V gene, CDR1 is MDHEN and CDR2 is SYDVKM. The DNA of the CDR3 is TGTGCCAGCAGCCCGAGCACAGGGTTTTCGAACACCATATATTTT. This encodes CASSPSTGFSNTIYF.

This chain uses TRBV12-3 or TRBV12-4 with TRBJ1-2; 7 positions match TRBD1. This CDR3 is built from 12 residues. The V gene end was trimmed by 6 bases and the J gene end by 8 bases; junction bases not matched to a gene: 6. The CDR3 sequence is CASSLQGNGYTF. The CDR3 region has the DNA TGTGCCAGCAGCCTACAGGGGAACGGCTACACCTTC.

This rearrangement joins TRBV2 to TRBJ1-1, with a tentative D call TRBD1 (5 bases). With 7 bases removed from V and 5 bases from J, the gap between germline ends came to 20 bases. The germline V gene encodes CDR1 SNHLY and CDR2 FYNNEI. The CDR3 has 15 residues. The CDR3 sequence is CASTLPGPPRTEAFF. The DNA of the CDR3 is TGTGCCAGCACCCTCCCAGGGCCCCCGAGGACTGAAGCTTTCTTT.

The chain recombines TRBV4-2 with TRBJ2-1, with D possibly TRBD2 on 6 matching bases. The V gene lost 3 bases and the J gene lost 2 bases, with 11 bases spanning the gap. The CDR3 sequence is 15 residues long. CDR1 is LGHNA, CDR2 YNFKEQ, per germline. CDR3 in amino acids: CASSHGGSPYNEQFF. As DNA, the CDR3 is TGTGCCAGCAGCCATGGGGGGAGTCCCTACAATGAGCAGTTCTTC.

The chain recombines TRBV12-5 with TRBJ1-1, with 7 bases fitting TRBD1. CDR3 size: 13 residues. CDR1 and CDR2 from the germline V gene are LGHNT and FRNRAP. With V trimmed by 6 bases and J by 2 bases, 3 bases remained unmatched. CDR3 loop: CASGRQGNTEAFF. DNA of the CDR3: TGTGCTAGTGGACGACAGGGAAACACTGAAGCTTTCTTT.

The chain has TRBV5-4 and TRBJ2-3; 9 nucleotides line up with TRBD2. Germline CDR1 and CDR2: SGHNT and YYREEE (reference sequence). There are 15 residues in the CDR3. Unmatched junction bases numbered 5, after V lost 6 bases and J lost 0 bases. The CDR3 reads CASTLAGVSTDTQYF. The CDR3 DNA sequence: TGTGCCAGCACCTTAGCGGGAGTTAGCACAGATACGCAGTATTTT.

The chain employs TRBV2 and TRBJ2-3; a weak D match, TRBD1 (6 bases). The CDR3 has 16 residues. Trimming stripped 3 bases from V and 3 bases from J, with 16 bases between. The V gene's germline CDR1 is SNHLY and CDR2 FYNNEI. CDR3 residues: CASSESGRGVTDTQYF. CDR3 sequence (DNA): TGTGCCAGCAGTGAGAGTGGCAGGGGAGTTACAGATACGCAGTATTTT. Complete variable domain (other parts from reference TRBV2 and TRBJ2-3): EPEVTQTPSHQVTQMGQEVILRCVPISNHLYFYWYRQILGQKVEFLVSFYNNEISEKSEIFDDQFSVERPDGSNFTLKIRSTKLEDSAMYFCASSESGRGVTDTQYFGPGTRLTVL.

This clone has a single count. The genes are TRBV3-1 (or the pseudogene TRBV3-2) and TRBJ2-4; 9 bases map to TRBD1. J lost 3 bases, V lost 5 bases, and 5 bases had no gene match. Germline V gene data show CDR1 as LGHDT and CDR2 as YNNKEL (reference sequence). There are 15 residues in the CDR3. CDR3 nucleotides: TGTGCCAGCAGCTTCCGGACAGGGGTCAAAAACATTCAGTACTTC. It codes for CASSFRTGVKNIQYF.

This chain links TRBV11-3 with TRBJ2-5; D unclear. CDR1 and CDR2 from the germline V gene are SGHNT and YENEEA. V was pared by 5 bases and J by 0 bases, with 4 bases between. The CDR3 is made up of 12 amino acids. The CDR3 DNA reads TGTGCCAGCAGCGTAAACCAAGAGACCCAGTACTTC. Translating gives CASSVNQETQYF.

This rearrangement joins TRBV28 to TRBJ2-1; possible D gene TRBD2, 5 bases. Germline CDR1 reads MDHEN; CDR2 reads SYDVKM. The CDR3 has 13 residues. The ends were cut back, 1 base at V and 6 bases at J, with 7 bases in the middle. CDR3 coding DNA: TGTGCCAGCAGTTTATCAGCGGCCAATGAGCAGTTCTTC. Its translation: CASSLSAANEQFF.

The chain is built from TRBV28 and TRBJ2-1; D perhaps matches TRBD2 (5 bases). This CDR3 comprises 14 residues. CDR1 MDHEN and CDR2 SYDVKM come from the germline V gene. Trimming shortened V by 3 bases and J by 3 bases, and 9 bases separated the two germline ends. The CDR3 protein is CASSFPGGYNEQFF. DNA for the CDR3: TGTGCCAGCAGTTTCCCAGGAGGCTACAATGAGCAGTTCTTC.

The chain combines TRBV6-5 with TRBJ2-2, with no clear D. Trimming stripped 0 bases from V and 6 bases from J, with 14 bases between. The CDR3 contains 16 residues. CDR1 and CDR2 (germline): MNHEY, SVGAGI. CDR3 region: CASSYSVLRSPGELFF. The CDR3 nucleotides read TGTGCCAGCAGTTACTCGGTCCTCAGGTCTCCCGGGGAGCTGTTTTTT.

The chain joins TRBV28 to TRBJ1-3; D gene ambiguous. Germline loops: CDR1 MDHEN, CDR2 SYDVKM. Trimming shortened V by 7 bases and J by 0 bases, and 10 bases separated the two germline ends. The CDR3 runs 14 residues. CDR3 in DNA: TGTGCCAGCAAGCAGGCCCTCTCTGGAAACACCATATATTTT. Translating it yields CASKQALSGNTIYF. Combining the CDR3 with reference TRBV28 and TRBJ1-3 gives the whole variable domain DVKVTQSSRYLVKRTGEKVFLECVQDMDHENMFWYRQDPGLGLRLIYFSYDVKMKEKGDIPEGYSVSREKKERFSLILESASTNQTSMYLCASKQALSGNTIYFGEGSWLTVV.

The chain joins TRBV2 to TRBJ2-6; the D gene is possibly TRBD2 (6 bases). V was shortened by 6 bases and J by 3 bases, with 12 bases between the two germline ends. The CDR3 loop spans 15 amino acids. The germline gives CDR1 SNHLY, CDR2 FYNNEI. Here the CDR3 reads CASSGPGDGANVLTF. The CDR3 region has the DNA TGTGCCAGCAGCGGCCCGGGAGATGGGGCCAACGTCCTGACTTTC.

The chain links TRBV14 to TRBJ2-3; tentative D call: TRBD2 (6 bases). In germline, CDR1 is SGHDN, CDR2 FVKESK. The CDR3 runs 17 residues. Trimming removed 1 base at V and 1 base at J, with 15 bases between. The chain's CDR3 is CASSQAWAGRGTDTQYF. The CDR3 region has the DNA TGTGCCAGCAGCCAAGCCTGGGCGGGAAGGGGCACAGATACGCAGTATTTT. The whole variable domain, filled in from reference TRBV14 and TRBJ2-3, reads EAGVTQFPSHSVIEKGQTVTLRCDPISGHDNLYWYRRVMGKEIKFLLHFVKESKQDESGMPNNRFLAERTGGTYSTLKVQPAELEDSGVYFCASSQAWAGRGTDTQYFGPGTRLTVL.

The gene calls are TRBV19 and TRBJ1-2; tentatively, D is TRBD1 (6 bases). Germline assignment: CDR1 LNHDA and CDR2 SQIVND (reference sequence). V was clipped by 5 bases and J by 7 bases, with 11 bases between them. The CDR3 sequence is 12 residues long. The CDR3 spells CASSLQGSGYTF. The CDR3 DNA is TGTGCCAGTAGTTTACAGGGAAGTGGCTACACCTTC. The full variable domain, rest sourced from reference TRBV19 and TRBJ1-2, is DGGITQSPKYLFRKEGQNVTLSCEQNLNHDAMYWYRQDPGQGLRLIYYSQIVNDFQKGDIAEGYSVSREKKESFPLTVTSAQKNPTAFYLCASSLQGSGYTFGSGTRLTVV.

The gene calls are TRBV27 and TRBJ2-2; 7 nucleotides line up with TRBD1. Unmatched junction bases numbered 7, after V lost 5 bases and J lost 7 bases. Germline lookup yields CDR1 MNHEY and CDR2 SMNVEV (reference sequence). This CDR3 is 14 amino acids long. The CDR3 coding sequence is TGTGCCAGCAGTCCCATGACAGGGTTCGGGGAGCTGTTTTTT. This translates into CASSPMTGFGELFF.

The chain carries TRBV11-2 and TRBJ2-7, with D tentatively TRBD1 (5 bases). The CDR3 is 14 residues long. V was shortened by 3 bases and J by 2 bases, with 11 bases between the two germline ends. Germline-derived CDR1 and CDR2 are SGHAT and FQNNGV. CDR3: CASSLDNPPYEQYF. The DNA for the CDR3 is TGTGCCAGCAGCTTGGACAACCCCCCCTACGAGCAGTACTTC.